This TCR beta chain is from a study of blood T cell repertoires in COVID-19. Across the study: Samples taken during acute and convalescent COVID-19 were collected in the United States, Italy and Spain. Sample material is recorded as cDNA or gDNA derived from T cells, B-cell-depleted T cells, or PBMCs.

Germline CDR1 SNHLY, CDR2 FYNNEI. J was trimmed by 5 bases and V by 9 bases; bases with no gene match: 12. This CDR3 region has 17 residues. This clone was seen a few times. As handled by the study authors: Cell counts per sample came from amplifying reference gene primers. The method was immunoSEQ multiplex PCR; TCRdb's version includes in-frame clones alone and lacks a portion of them. V, J and clone size are those of that table, while D and trimming were read from the DNA. The sample includes approximately 63,000 clones, 75% to 80% of them seen just once. The sample comprised peripheral blood. The chain combines TRBV2 with TRBJ2-1; TRBD2 matches 14 bases. The source of this sequence is a woman at least 80 years old with acute or convalescent COVID-19. For the CDR3, the DNA is TGTGCCAGAACTAGAGGACTAGCGGGAGGATCGGACAATGAGCAGTTCTTC. Translation gives CARTRGLAGGSDNEQFF.